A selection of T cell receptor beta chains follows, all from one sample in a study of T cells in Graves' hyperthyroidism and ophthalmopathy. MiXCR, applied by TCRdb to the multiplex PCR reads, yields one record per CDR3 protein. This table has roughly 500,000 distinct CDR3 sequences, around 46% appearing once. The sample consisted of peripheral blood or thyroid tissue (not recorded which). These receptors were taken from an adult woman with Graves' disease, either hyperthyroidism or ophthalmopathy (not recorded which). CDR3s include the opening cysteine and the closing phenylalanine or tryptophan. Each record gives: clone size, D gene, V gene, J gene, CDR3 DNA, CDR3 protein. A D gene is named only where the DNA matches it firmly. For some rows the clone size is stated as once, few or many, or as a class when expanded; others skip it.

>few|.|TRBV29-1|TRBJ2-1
TGCAGCGTTGCGCGGGCAGGGAATGAGCAGTTCTTC
CSVARAGNEQFF
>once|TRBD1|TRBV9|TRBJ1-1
TGTGCCAGCAGCGGTACAGGGGTGCATGAAGCTTTCTTT
CASSGTGVHEAFF
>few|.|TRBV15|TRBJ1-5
TGTGCCACCAGCCAGAGAAATAGCAATCAGCCCCAGCATTTT
CATSQRNSNQPQHF
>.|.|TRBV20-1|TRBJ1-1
TGCAGTGCTAGAGAGGCAAAAATGAACACTGAAGCTTTCTTT
CSAREAKMNTEAFF
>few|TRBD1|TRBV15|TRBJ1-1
TGTGCCACCAGCAGGACAGGGACTGAAGCTTTCTTT
CATSRTGTEAFF
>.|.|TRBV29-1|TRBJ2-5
TGCAGCGTTGGAGGCATTCGCGGGGCAAGAGAAAAAGAGACCCAGTACTTC
CSVGGIRGAREKETQYF
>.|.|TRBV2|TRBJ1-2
TGTGCCAGCAGCAAAACTATCAGTGGCGGCTACACCTTC
CASSKTISGGYTF
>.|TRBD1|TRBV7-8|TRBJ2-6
TGTGCCAGCAGCTTAGGACAGGGTGTCAGGGCTTTC
CASSLGQGVRAF
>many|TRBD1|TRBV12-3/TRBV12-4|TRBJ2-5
TGTGCCAGCAAAAGGACAGGCGCGGTCAGGGAGACCCAGTACTTC
CASKRTGAVRETQYF
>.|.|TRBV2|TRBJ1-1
TGTGCCAGCAGTGACAGGGAGGTAGAAGCTTTCTTT
CASSDREVEAFF
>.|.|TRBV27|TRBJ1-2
TGTGCCAGCAGTCGCCGGGGTAGTCACTATGGCTACACCTTC
CASSRRGSHYGYTF
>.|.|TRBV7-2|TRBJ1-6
TGTGCCAGCAGCTTAGGGCGGGTACCGGATTCACCCCTCCACTTT
CASSLGRVPDSPLHF
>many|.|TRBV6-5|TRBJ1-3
TGTGCCAGCACCGACTCTGGAAACACCATATATTTT
CASTDSGNTIYF
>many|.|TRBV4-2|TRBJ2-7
TGTGCCAGCAGCCAAGATGGTACAGTTCCCTCCTACGAGCAGTACTTC
CASSQDGTVPSYEQYF
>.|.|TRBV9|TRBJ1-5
TGTGCCAGCAGTGGTGAGGGCGGGCAGCCCCAGCATTTT
CASSGEGGQPQHF
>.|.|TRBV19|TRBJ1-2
TGTGCCACCAGAAACTATCGACGGAACTATGGCTACACCTTC
CATRNYRRNYGYTF
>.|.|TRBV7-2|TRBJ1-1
TGCGCCAGCAGCCGCTCCAAGGACACTGAAGCTTTCTTT
CASSRSKDTEAFF
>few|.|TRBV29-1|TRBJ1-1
TGCAGCGTTGCCGACACTGAAGCTTTCTTT
CSVADTEAFF
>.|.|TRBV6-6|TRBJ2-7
TGTGCCAGCAGTCCTCTGGACGAGCAGTACTTC
CASSPLDEQYF
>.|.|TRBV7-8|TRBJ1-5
TGTGCCAGCAGCTTCAGGGAACAGGGTGGCAATCAGCCCCAGCATTTT
CASSFREQGGNQPQHF
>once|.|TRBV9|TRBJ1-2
TGTGCCAGCAGCGGAAGTACCGGGCCCACGGGTGGCTACACCTTC
CASSGSTGPTGGYTF
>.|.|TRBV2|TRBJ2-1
TGTGCCAGCAAAAGGGACCCTCCCGACGCGCATGAGCAGTTCTTC
CASKRDPPDAHEQFF
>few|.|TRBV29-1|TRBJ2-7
TGCAGCGTTGAAGCGACAAGTCTAGTGGGCGAGCAGTACTTC
CSVEATSLVGEQYF
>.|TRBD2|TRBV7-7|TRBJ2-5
TGTGCTAGCAGCACCGGGGCTAGCGGAACTCTCCAAGAGACCCAGTACTTC
CASSTGASGTLQETQYF
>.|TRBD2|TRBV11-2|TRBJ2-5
TGTGCCAGCAGCTTTATAGCGGGAGGGCCCGGGATGGAGACCCAGTACTTC
CASSFIAGGPGMETQYF
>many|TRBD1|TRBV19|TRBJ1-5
TGTGCCAGTAGTATGGACAGGTATGGGCAGCCCCAGCATTTT
CASSMDRYGQPQHF
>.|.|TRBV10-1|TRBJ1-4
TGCGCCAGCAGTGAGTCGGAGGAACCAACTAATGAAAAACTGTTTTTT
CASSESEEPTNEKLFF
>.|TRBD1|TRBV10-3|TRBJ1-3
TGTGCCATCAGGATTGGGGCAGGGGGGAGGCGCCTGGATTTT
CAIRIGAGGRRLDF
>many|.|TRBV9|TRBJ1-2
TGTGCCAGCAGCCGTGCAGGGGACGGGCTTAACTATGGCTACACCTTC
CASSRAGDGLNYGYTF
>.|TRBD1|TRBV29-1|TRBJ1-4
TGCAGCGTTGTGAGTGGACAGGGGGCGGAAAAACTGTTTTTT
CSVVSGQGAEKLFF
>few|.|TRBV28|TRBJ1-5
TGTGCCAGCAGTTTATGGGAACTCAGGGAGGCTCAGCCCCAGCATTTT
CASSLWELREAQPQHF
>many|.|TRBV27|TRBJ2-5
TGTGCCAGCAGTTCAGAGGGCCCACAAGAGACCCAGTACTTC
CASSSEGPQETQYF
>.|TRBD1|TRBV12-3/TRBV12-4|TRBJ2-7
TGTGCCAGTCTGCCGGACAGGGGGGAGCAGTACTTC
CASLPDRGEQYF
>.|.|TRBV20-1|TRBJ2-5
TGCAGTGCTAGAACGGACCTGAAGAGTACCCAGTACTTC
CSARTDLKSTQYF
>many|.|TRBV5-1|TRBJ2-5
TGCGCCAGCAGCTTGCCGGTCCGGGACAACTCCGGGGAGACCCAGTACTTC
CASSLPVRDNSGETQYF
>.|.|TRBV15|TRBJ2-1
TGTGCCACCTGGCGGGGTAGTGGCAATGAGCAGTTCTTC
CATWRGSGNEQFF
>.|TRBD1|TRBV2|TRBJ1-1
TGTGCCAGCCAGGGGGGAGGCGGCTACACTGAAGCTTTCTTT
CASQGGGGYTEAFF
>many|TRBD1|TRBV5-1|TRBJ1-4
TGCGCCAGCTCCCCGCCGGGACAGGGTATGGAAAAACTGTTTTTT
CASSPPGQGMEKLFF
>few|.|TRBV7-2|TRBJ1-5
TGTGCCAGCAGCTACTCAGCGGGATACGGAGAGACCCAGCATTTT
CASSYSAGYGETQHF
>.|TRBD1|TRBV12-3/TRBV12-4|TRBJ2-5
TGTGCCAGCAGTTGGCCGGGACAGGGGGCCGTAGAGACCCAGTACTTC
CASSWPGQGAVETQYF
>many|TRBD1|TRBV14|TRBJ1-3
TGTGCCAGCAGCCCCCCCCACGGCGGCAGGGGGAATGCGGGAAACACCATATATTTT
CASSPPHGGRGNAGNTIYF
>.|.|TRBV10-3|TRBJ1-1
TGTGCCATCAGTGAGGCCGTACTACCTGAAGCTTTCTTT
CAISEAVLPEAFF
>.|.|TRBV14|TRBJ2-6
TGTGCCAGCAGTGAACTGGGGAGCGGTGGGGCCAACGTCCTGACTTTC
CASSELGSGGANVLTF
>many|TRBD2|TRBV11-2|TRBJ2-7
TGTGCCAGCCGCCCGGGGGGGGGGACCTACGAGCAGTACTTC
CASRPGGGTYEQYF
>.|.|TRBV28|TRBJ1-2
TGTGCCAGCAGTTTTCGCCCCGGGCGACAAATGGGTGGCTACACCTTC
CASSFRPGRQMGGYTF
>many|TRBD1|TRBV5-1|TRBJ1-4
TGCGCCAGCAGCTTACTACAGGGGGCAGATGAAAAACTGTTTTTT
CASSLLQGADEKLFF
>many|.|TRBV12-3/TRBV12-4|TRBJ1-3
TGCGCCAGCAGCTTGGTTGGTAACACCATATATTTT
CASSLVGNTIYF
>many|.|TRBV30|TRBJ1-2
TGTGCCTGGAGTGAGGGCAGGGGCTATGGCTACACCTTC
CAWSEGRGYGYTF
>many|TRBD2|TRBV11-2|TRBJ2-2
TGTGCCAGCAGCGCCCGGACTAGCGGCACCGGGGAGCTGTTTTTT
CASSARTSGTGELFF
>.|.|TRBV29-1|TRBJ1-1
TGCAGCGTTGATGGGCAGGGGTATTGGACTGAAGCTTTCTTT
CSVDGQGYWTEAFF
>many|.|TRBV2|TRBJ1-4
TGTGCCAGCAGTGACTTTTCCTATGATGAAAAACTGTTTTTT
CASSDFSYDEKLFF
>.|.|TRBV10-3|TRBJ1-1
TGTGCCGTACAGGGAGCGGACGAAGCTTTCTTT
CAVQGADEAFF
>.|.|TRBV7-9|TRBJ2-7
TGTGCCAGCAGCTTGGATACAGGCTGGTCCTACGAGCAGTACTTC
CASSLDTGWSYEQYF
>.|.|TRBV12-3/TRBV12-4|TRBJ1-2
TGTGCCAGCAGTTTAAGGATCTCGGATGGCTACACCTTC
CASSLRISDGYTF
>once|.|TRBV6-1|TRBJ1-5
TGTGCCAGCAGTGGAGTCAGGCAGATCAATCAGCCCCAGCATTTT
CASSGVRQINQPQHF
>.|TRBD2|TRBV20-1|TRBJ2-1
TGCAGTGCTGTGAGCGGGAGGGCCCGGAATGAGCAGTTCTTC
CSAVSGRARNEQFF
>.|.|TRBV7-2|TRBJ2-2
TGTGCCAGCAAGGCCACTGAGTTCGGGGAGCTGTTTTTT
CASKATEFGELFF
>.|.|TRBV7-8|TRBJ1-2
TGTGCCAGCAGCTTTTCAGGGACCTATGGCTACACCTTC
CASSFSGTYGYTF
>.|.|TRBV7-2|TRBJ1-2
TGTGCCTCCCGGGACAAAAATGGCTACACCTTC
CASRDKNGYTF